The 16 T cell receptor beta chains listed next were all sequenced from one sample in a study of T cells after posttransplantation cyclophosphamide. Assay used: immunoSEQ multiplex PCR; TCRdb lists only in-frame clones, some missing. The repertoire holds tens of thousands of clones, with 90% to 95% as singletons. Sequences were obtained from PBMCs. These receptors were obtained from a woman aged 25 to 45 in good health and a related stem cell transplant donor.

V is TRBV30 and J is TRBJ2-1; 8 bases fit TRBD2. With V trimmed by 1 base and J by 0 bases, 2 bases remained unmatched. The CDR3 runs 15 residues. CDR1 and CDR2 (germline): GTSNPN, SVGIG (reference sequence). DNA of the CDR3: TGTGCCTGGAGTGGCCGGGGGGGCTCCTACAATGAGCAGTTCTTC. Its translation: CAWSGRGGSYNEQFF.

The V call is TRBV9, the J call TRBJ1-2; maybe TRBD1 (6 bases). The V end was cut by 0 bases, the J end by 7 bases, with 16 bases between. CDR3 length equals 15 residues. Germline V gene lookup returns CDR1 SGDLS and CDR2 YYNGEE. The CDR3 region has the DNA TGTGCCAGCAGCGTAGAGGGTCAGGGGTCAGGTGGCTACACCTTC. Its protein is CASSVEGQGSGGYTF.

This sequence joins TRBV5-1 and TRBJ2-5, with 7 bases matching TRBD2. The CDR3 is made up of 16 amino acids. Germline V gene data show CDR1 as SGHRS and CDR2 as YFSETQ. Losses at the gene ends were 3 bases for V and 1 base for J; bases not matched to a gene: 9. The CDR3 is CASSSYSGTIQETQYF. The CDR3 coding sequence is TGCGCCAGCAGCTCCTACTCCGGGACTATCCAAGAGACCCAGTACTTC.

The chain has TRBV7-8 and TRBJ2-3, with D possibly TRBD1 on 5 matching bases. CDR1 and CDR2 from the germline V gene are SGHVS and FQNEAQ. The CDR3 totals 14 residues. Trimming left V 5 bases short and J 0 bases short, with 9 bases between. The CDR3 DNA reads TGTGCCAGCAGCGTAACAGGAAGCACAGATACGCAGTATTTT. Protein sequence: CASSVTGSTDTQYF.

The count of this clone is one. This chain uses TRBV6-1 with TRBJ1-6; D is uncertain. CDR3 size: 13 residues. The V end lost 6 bases, the J end lost 9 bases, and 12 bases lay between the germline ends. Germline lookup yields CDR1 MNHNS and CDR2 SASEGT. This CDR3 is CASRRDLGSPLHF. DNA of the CDR3: TGTGCCAGCAGACGGGATTTGGGTTCACCCCTCCACTTT.

V gene TRBV14 combines with J gene TRBJ2-3, with a weak D call TRBD2 (6 bases). With 1 base removed from V and 1 base from J, the gap between germline ends came to 6 bases. Germline lookup yields CDR1 SGHDN and CDR2 FVKESK. CDR3 length: 14 residues. This CDR3 is CASSQAGGTDTQYF. The CDR3, as DNA: TGTGCCAGCAGCCAAGCGGGGGGCACAGATACGCAGTATTTT.

This chain joins TRBV10-3 and TRBJ1-1; 9 bases fit TRBD1. Germline CDR1 is ENHRY and CDR2 is SYGVKD. The CDR3 runs to 17 residues. V trimming: 4 bases; J trimming: 0 bases; junction bases outside the gene matches: 9. The CDR3 loop reads CAISAAGQGYMNTEAFF. The CDR3 DNA reads as TGTGCCATCAGTGCTGCTGGACAGGGGTATATGAACACTGAAGCTTTCTTT.

This clone has just one count. The CDR3 protein is CASSLGTGLSGNTIYF. The CDR3 DNA is TGTGCCAGCAGCTTGGGGACAGGGCTCTCTGGAAACACCATATATTTT. The V gene is TRBV5-4, the J gene TRBJ1-3; 8 bases are shared with TRBD1. V was clipped by 0 bases and J by 0 bases; unmatched bases: 2. Germline CDR1 SGHNT, CDR2 YYREEE (reference sequence). The CDR3 sequence is 16 residues long.

The rearrangement uses TRBV5-1 and TRBJ1-3, with D possibly TRBD1 on 5 matching bases. Trimming took 5 bases from V and 0 from J, leaving 15 bases between them. Germline CDR1 is SGHRS and CDR2 is YFSETQ. The CDR3 has 16 amino acids. CDR3 protein: CASSPMGQSSGNTIYF. The CDR3 nucleotides read TGCGCCAGCAGTCCGATGGGGCAATCCTCTGGAAACACCATATATTTT.

The chain uses TRBV9 and TRBJ1-1; no clear D. Germline CDR1 SGDLS, CDR2 YYNGEE. Trimming stripped 4 bases from V and 10 bases from J, with 14 bases between. The CDR3 extends over 12 amino acids. This CDR3 is CASSPESEVAFF. As DNA, the CDR3 is TGTGCCAGCAGCCCCGAAAGTGAAGTAGCTTTCTTT.

The rearrangement uses TRBV5-1 and TRBJ2-7; 8 bases align to TRBD2. The CDR3 has 15 residues. From germline, CDR1 is SGHRS and CDR2 YFSETQ. With V trimmed by 0 bases and J by 0 bases, 2 bases remained unmatched. The CDR3 loop reads CASSLAGGTSYEQYF. CDR3 coding DNA: TGCGCCAGCAGCTTGGCGGGGGGGACCTCCTACGAGCAGTACTTC.

J is TRBJ1-5 and V is TRBV7-2, with no clear D. V was trimmed by 3 bases and J by 4 bases, leaving 7 bases between them. The CDR3 extends over 13 amino acids. Germline V gene lookup returns CDR1 SGHTA and CDR2 FQGNSA. Here the CDR3 reads CASSFSENQPQHF. The CDR3 DNA reads TGTGCCAGCAGCTTTTCGGAGAATCAGCCCCAGCATTTT.

The J gene is TRBJ1-1, the V gene TRBV10-3; no firm D call. CDR1 is ENHRY, CDR2 SYGVKD, per germline. The CDR3 contains 13 residues. The V end was cut by 3 bases, the J end by 1 base, with 6 bases between. CDR3 amino acids: CAISERENTEAFF. The DNA of the CDR3 is TGTGCCATCAGTGAACGGGAGAACACTGAAGCTTTCTTT.

The rearrangement joins TRBV5-1 to TRBJ1-1, with a tentative D call TRBD1 (5 bases). This CDR3 spans 15 amino acids. CDR1 is SGHRS and CDR2 is YFSETQ in the germline V gene. Between the trimmed V and J ends, which lost 4 bases and 1 base, there was a span of 14 bases. The CDR3 nucleotides read TGCGCCAGCAGCGAAAGGACAAACCCGAACACTGAAGCTTTCTTT. The encoded protein is CASSERTNPNTEAFF.

The chain combines TRBV9 with TRBJ2-1; no firm D call. V was cut by 0 bases and J by 8 bases, with 6 bases left in between. CDR3 length: 12 residues. The germline V gene encodes CDR1 SGDLS and CDR2 YYNGEE. The CDR3 protein is CASSVALDEQFF. For the CDR3, the DNA is TGTGCCAGCAGCGTAGCTCTAGATGAGCAGTTCTTC.

The chain's CDR3 is CASSPRTNLNEKLFF. CDR3 in DNA: TGTGCCAGCAGCCCCCGGACAAACCTTAATGAAAAACTGTTTTTT. The chain employs TRBV9 and TRBJ1-4; a weak D match, TRBD1 (5 bases). This CDR3 region has 15 residues. The V gene lost 4 bases and the J gene lost 4 bases, with 14 bases spanning the gap. Germline V gene data show CDR1 as SGDLS and CDR2 as YYNGEE.